This entry lists 20 T cell receptor beta chains sequenced from one sample in a study of cytomegalovirus exposure and HLA in healthy donors. The PCR was carried out with 60 Vbeta primers and 13 Jbeta primers. Assay used: immunoSEQ multiplex PCR; TCRdb lists only in-frame clones, some missing. The table shows 180,000 or so clones, with roughly four fifths occurring only once. The specimen was PBMCs. The source of these receptors is a man in his late teens or twenties in good health and CMV-seronegative.

V usage is TRBV27 and J usage is TRBJ1-5; D gene uncertain. Trimming stripped 3 bases from V and 6 bases from J, with 15 bases between. Germline loops: CDR1 MNHEY, CDR2 SMNVEV (reference sequence). The CDR3 spans 15 residues. The CDR3 sequence is CASSFTFGFGQPQHF. The DNA of the CDR3 is TGTGCCAGCAGTTTCACCTTCGGGTTCGGTCAGCCCCAGCATTTT.

This clone was detected once. V is TRBV6-1 and J is TRBJ2-1; TRBD2 matches at 10 bases. This CDR3 has 16 residues. The V gene's germline CDR1 is MNHNS and CDR2 SASEGT. J lost 7 bases, V lost 4 bases, and 10 bases had no gene match. CDR3: CASSGPAGGIDNEQFF. CDR3 DNA sequence: TGTGCCAGCAGTGGCCCAGCGGGAGGGATAGATAATGAGCAGTTCTTC.

The chain uses TRBV6-4 and TRBJ1-4; TRBD1 aligns across 8 bases. The CDR3 totals 15 residues. V was clipped by 8 bases and J by 7 bases; unmatched bases: 12. In germline, CDR1 is MRHNA, CDR2 SNTAGT. The chain's CDR3 is CASLRTAGTGEKLFF. CDR3 in DNA: TGTGCCAGCCTCAGGACCGCCGGGACAGGTGAAAAACTGTTTTTT.

The genes are TRBV28 and TRBJ1-1; 8 bases align to TRBD1. CDR1 is MDHEN and CDR2 is SYDVKM in the germline V gene. The CDR3 length is 16 residues. V was pared by 2 bases and J by 4 bases, with 9 bases of the junction left unmatched. This CDR3 is CASSLIQGGVGTEAFF. The CDR3 nucleotides are TGTGCCAGCAGTTTAATACAGGGGGGTGTGGGCACTGAAGCTTTCTTT. The variable domain in full, with the rest retrieved from reference TRBV28 and TRBJ1-1, is DVKVTQSSRYLVKRTGEKVFLECVQDMDHENMFWYRQDPGLGLRLIYFSYDVKMKEKGDIPEGYSVSREKKERFSLILESASTNQTSMYLCASSLIQGGVGTEAFFGQGTRLTVV.

V gene TRBV21-1 combines with J gene TRBJ2-3; the table assigns TRBD2, which was not confirmed against the DNA. TRBV21-1 is tagged as a pseudogene. This CDR3 is 17 amino acids long. The DNA of the CDR3 is TGTGCCAGCAGCAAAGGGCAGCGGGGGGCCCGGACAGATACGCAGTATTTT. Translating it yields CASSKGQRGARTDTQYF.

This rearrangement joins TRBV6-6 to TRBJ1-1; maybe TRBD1 (6 bases). Trimming shortened V by 5 bases and J by 11 bases, and 12 bases separated the two germline ends. In germline, CDR1 is MNHNY, CDR2 SVGAGI (reference sequence). The CDR3 has 11 amino acids. The CDR3 region has the DNA TGTGCCAGCAGTCTACAGGGTGTCGCTTTCTTT. Translated: CASSLQGVAFF.

The rearrangement joins TRBV11-2 to TRBJ1-1, with D hard to call. From germline, CDR1 is SGHAT and CDR2 FQNNGV. V was trimmed by 5 bases and J by 4 bases, leaving 5 bases between them. The CDR3 runs to 11 residues. The CDR3 DNA reads TGTGCCAGCAGCCGGGGCACTGAAGCTTTCTTT. It codes for CASSRGTEAFF.

The chain is built from TRBV7-9 and TRBJ2-1; TRBD1 aligns across 10 bases. Germline CDR1 is SEHNR and CDR2 is FQNEAQ (reference sequence). V shed 5 bases, J shed 5 bases, and the junction held 9 bases outside the gene matches. The CDR3 is 16 residues long. This chain's CDR3 is CASSPPGGTGDNEQFF. In DNA, the CDR3 is TGTGCCAGCAGCCCGCCCGGCGGGACAGGGGACAATGAGCAGTTCTTC.

This chain links TRBV7-9 with TRBJ2-1, with 10 bases lining up with TRBD1. J lost 4 bases, V lost 6 bases, and 0 bases had no gene match. This CDR3 is 13 amino acids long. The germline V gene has CDR1 SEHNR and CDR2 FQNEAQ (reference sequence). CDR3 loop: CASRGQGYNEQFF. CDR3 sequence (DNA): TGTGCCAGCAGGGGACAGGGGTACAATGAGCAGTTCTTC.

The chain carries TRBV6-1 and TRBJ1-5; TRBD1 matches 7 bases. Germline CDR1 is MNHNS and CDR2 is SASEGT. The V segment lost 4 bases and the J segment 3 bases; nucleotides outside the gene matches: 9. This CDR3 region has 16 residues. The CDR3 DNA follows: TGTGCCAGCAGTGGACAGGGTATAAGCTTCAATCAGCCCCAGCATTTT. This sequence encodes CASSGQGISFNQPQHF.

This chain connects TRBV9 to TRBJ2-2, with a weak D call TRBD2 (5 bases). The CDR3 spans 13 residues. Trimming cost V 7 bases and J 1 base, with 8 bases left between them. Germline lookup yields CDR1 SGDLS and CDR2 YYNGEE. The CDR3 DNA sequence: TGTGCCAGCGGACGGGAGAACACCGGGGAGCTGTTTTTT. It translates to CASGRENTGELFF.

Concerning this clone itself: At one boundary the junction diverges from the germline segment, which might be a read error. The rearrangement joins TRBV28 to TRBJ2-4, with 10 bases lining up with TRBD1. CDR1 and CDR2 from the germline V gene are MDHEN and SYDVKM. The CDR3 contains 12 residues. In DNA, the CDR3 is TGTGCCAGCAGTCCAGACAGGGGGCTCGGAAACTTC. It codes for CASSPDRGLGNF.

The chain's CDR3 is CASSSPGTGEETQYF. In DNA form, the CDR3 reads TGTGCCAGCAGCTCCCCCGGGACAGGGGAAGAGACCCAGTACTTC. This rearrangement joins TRBV5-6 to TRBJ2-5; 10 positions agree with TRBD1. CDR1 SGHDT and CDR2 YYEEEE come from the germline V gene. The CDR3 sequence is 15 residues long. Trimming at V came to 3 bases and at J to 3 bases, leaving 5 bases not matched to a gene. Supplemented by reference TRBV5-6 and TRBJ2-5, the full variable domain reads DAGVTQSPTHLIKTRGQQVTLRCSPKSGHDTVSWYQQALGQGPQFIFQYYEEEERQRGNFPDRFSGHQFPNYSSELNVNALLLGDSALYLCASSSPGTGEETQYFGPGTRLLVL.

This clone occurred a few times. The rearrangement uses TRBV28 and TRBJ2-6, with D maybe TRBD2 (5 bases). V was pared by 5 bases and J by 0 bases, with 17 bases between. There are 18 residues in the CDR3. Germline CDR1 and CDR2: MDHEN and SYDVKM. In nucleotides, the CDR3 is TGTGCCAGCAGTCCTCCGGGGAAATTTGACTCTGGGGCCAACGTCCTGACTTTC. It yields the protein CASSPPGKFDSGANVLTF.

The chain links TRBV5-6 to TRBJ2-1; D unclear. This CDR3 has 12 residues. Germline values: CDR1 SGHDT, CDR2 YYEEEE. The V end lost 2 bases, the J end lost 8 bases, and 8 bases lay between the germline ends. CDR3 region: CASSFSWDEQFF. The CDR3 DNA is TGTGCCAGCAGCTTTAGCTGGGATGAGCAGTTCTTC.

CDR3 sequence reads: CASYPLRQGLRNEQFF. The CDR3 region has the DNA TGTGCCAGCTACCCTCTTCGACAGGGTTTACGCAATGAGCAGTTCTTC. The rearrangement uses TRBV2 and TRBJ2-1; TRBD1 matches at 7 bases. The CDR3 has 16 residues. Germline CDR1 reads SNHLY; CDR2 reads FYNNEI. V was pared by 8 bases and J by 6 bases, with 16 bases of the junction left unmatched. The variable domain in full, with the rest retrieved from reference TRBV2 and TRBJ2-1, is EPEVTQTPSHQVTQMGQEVILRCVPISNHLYFYWYRQILGQKVEFLVSFYNNEISEKSEIFDDQFSVERPDGSNFTLKIRSTKLEDSAMYFCASYPLRQGLRNEQFFGPGTRLTVL.

The chain carries TRBV30 and TRBJ2-2; TRBD2 aligns across 9 bases. Germline loops: CDR1 GTSNPN, CDR2 SVGIG (reference sequence). With 3 bases clipped from V and 2 bases from J, the junction kept 10 bases outside the gene matches. This CDR3 contains 17 residues. DNA of the CDR3: TGTGCCTGGAGACGCGGGGGGGGGACAGTCAACACCGGGGAGCTGTTTTTT. Its protein is CAWRRGGGTVNTGELFF.

Regarding this clone: Other DNA sequences in the sample encode the same CDR3. The genes are TRBV6-6 and TRBJ2-7; no clear D gene. V lost 8 bases and J 7 bases, leaving 24 bases between the germline ends. CDR1 is MNHNY and CDR2 is SVGAGI in the germline V gene (reference sequence). The CDR3 covers 15 residues. The CDR3 loop is CASAATHSPLGEQYF. The CDR3 DNA follows: TGTGCCAGCGCTGCTACCCACAGTCCTCTTGGGGAGCAGTACTTC.

The chain uses TRBV7-9 and TRBJ2-7, with TRBD1 as a possible D gene (5 bases). CDR1 and CDR2 (germline): SEHNR, FQNEAQ (reference sequence). This CDR3 has 13 amino acids. The ends were cut back, 5 bases at V and 3 bases at J, with 11 bases in the middle. CDR3 in amino acids: CASSAGINYEQYF. The CDR3 DNA reads as TGTGCCAGCAGCGCAGGGATAAACTACGAGCAGTACTTC.

The chain carries TRBV28 and TRBJ2-6; 7 nucleotides match TRBD1. Germline CDR1 reads MDHEN; CDR2 reads SYDVKM. The CDR3 extends over 19 amino acids. After removal of 5 bases from V and 0 bases from J, the junction contained 13 bases not matched to a gene. The chain's CDR3 is CASSPAWRGGGSGANVLTF. For the CDR3, the DNA is TGTGCCAGCAGTCCCGCCTGGAGAGGGGGCGGCTCTGGGGCCAACGTCCTGACTTTC.